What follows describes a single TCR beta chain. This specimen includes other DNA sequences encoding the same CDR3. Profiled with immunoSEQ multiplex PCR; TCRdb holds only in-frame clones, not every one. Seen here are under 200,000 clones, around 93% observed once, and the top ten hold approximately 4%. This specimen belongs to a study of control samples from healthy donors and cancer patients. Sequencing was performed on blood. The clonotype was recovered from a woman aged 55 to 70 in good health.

CDR3 residues: CASSLGNQPQHF. The CDR3 DNA sequence: TGTGCCAGCAGTTTGGGGAATCAGCCCCAGCATTTT. The V and J genes are TRBV7-2 and TRBJ1-5; D call uncertain. V lost 6 bases to trimming and J lost 4 bases, with 7 bases between them. The CDR3 sequence is 12 residues long. Per germline, CDR1 SGHTA and CDR2 FQGNSA.